This TCR beta chain is drawn from a study of T cell responses to AZD1222 COVID-19 vaccine. About the research overall: Second-dose intervals of approximately 4 or approximately 12 weeks were pooled.

The V gene's germline CDR1 is LGHDT and CDR2 YNNKEL (reference sequence). There are 12 residues in the CDR3. Trimming removed 4 bases at V and 4 bases at J, with 5 bases between. Some clones are missing from TCRdb's copy, which holds only in-frame ones; the method was immunoSEQ multiplex PCR. This table holds 95,000 to 110,000 clones, roughly 91% found once. This receptor was taken from an adult in good health. Sequenced material: peripheral blood, taken on day 0 of AZD1222 vaccination. This chain connects TRBV3-1 (or the pseudogene TRBV3-2) to TRBJ2-1; no firm D call. CDR3 protein: CASSLGYNEQFF. CDR3 in DNA: TGTGCCAGCAGCCTAGGGTACAATGAGCAGTTCTTC.